The following is a TCR beta chain sequence with its context. As yet, its antigen is unknown. The record originates from a study of cytomegalovirus exposure and HLA in healthy donors. General study findings and limits: Researchers catalogued some 160 TCR beta chains as cytomegalovirus-associated.

CDR3 length: 19 residues. 13 Jbeta primers and 60 Vbeta primers were used for the PCR. The data were produced by immunoSEQ multiplex PCR, yet TCRdb's version contains in-frame clones alone and is incomplete. The sample lists fewer than 250,000 clones, around 75% occurring once. This TCR came from a woman aged 45-59 years in good health and CMV-seronegative. Sequencing was done on a sample of PBMCs. The chain recombines TRBV21-1 with TRBJ2-3; no DNA check was done on the table's D call, TRBD1. TRBV21-1 is reported as a pseudogene. CDR3: CASSKVRQGEGGETDTQYF. The CDR3 DNA follows: TGTGCCAGCAGCAAAGTGAGGCAGGGGGAAGGAGGGGAAACAGATACGCAGTATTTT.